This entry concerns a single T cell receptor beta chain. Authors' analysis steps: Counts of nucleated cells, estimated from reference gene primer amplification, were obtained. Some clones are missing from TCRdb's copy, which holds only in-frame ones; the method was immunoSEQ multiplex PCR. D and trimming were read from the DNA, whereas the V and J calls and clone size are those reported in that table. The table lists approximately 400,000 clones, roughly four fifths of them singletons. This record comes from a study of blood T cell repertoires in COVID-19. Study-level information: The samples span acute and convalescent COVID-19 from the United States, Italy and Spain. Sample material is recorded as cDNA or gDNA derived from T cells, B-cell-depleted T cells, or PBMCs.

The source of this sequence is a human donor with acute or convalescent COVID-19. The donor label of this sample is uncertain. Material for sequencing was peripheral blood.

CDR3: CASSGRDRGTQPQHF. The CDR3 DNA is TGTGCCAGTAGTGGACGGGACAGGGGAACTCAGCCCCAGCATTTT. V usage is TRBV19 and J usage is TRBJ1-5; 10 nucleotides line up with TRBD1. Germline CDR1 and CDR2: LNHDA and SQIVND (reference sequence). With V trimmed by 5 bases and J by 6 bases, 7 bases remained unmatched. This CDR3 comprises 15 residues.